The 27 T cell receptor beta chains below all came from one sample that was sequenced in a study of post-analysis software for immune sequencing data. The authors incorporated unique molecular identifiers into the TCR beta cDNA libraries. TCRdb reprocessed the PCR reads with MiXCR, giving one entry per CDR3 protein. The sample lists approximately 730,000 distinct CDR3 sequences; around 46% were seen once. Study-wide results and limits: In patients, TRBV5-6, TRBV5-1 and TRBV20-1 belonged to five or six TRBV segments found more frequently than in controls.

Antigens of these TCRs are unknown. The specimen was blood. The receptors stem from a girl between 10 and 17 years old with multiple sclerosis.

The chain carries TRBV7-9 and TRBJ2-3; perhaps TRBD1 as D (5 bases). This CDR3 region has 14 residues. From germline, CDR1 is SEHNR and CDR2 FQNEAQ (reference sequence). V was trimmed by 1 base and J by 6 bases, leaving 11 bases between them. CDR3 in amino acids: CASSLGAQGDTQYF. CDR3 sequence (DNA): TGTGCCAGCAGCTTAGGGGCTCAGGGCGATACGCAGTATTTT.

DNA of the CDR3: TGCAGTGCTAGTGCGGCCCTAGCGGGACCACGAGATACGCAGTATTTT. Its protein product is CSASAALAGPRDTQYF. V is TRBV20-1 and J is TRBJ2-3, with 9 bases aligning to TRBD2. The V segment lost 3 bases and the J segment 5 bases; nucleotides outside the gene matches: 12. In germline, CDR1 is DFQATT, CDR2 SNEGSKA (reference sequence). There are 16 residues in the CDR3.

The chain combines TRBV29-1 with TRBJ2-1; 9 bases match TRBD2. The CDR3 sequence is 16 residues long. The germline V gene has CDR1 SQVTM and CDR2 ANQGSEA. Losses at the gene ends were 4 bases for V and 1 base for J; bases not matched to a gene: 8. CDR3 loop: CSVVLAGIRSYNEQFF. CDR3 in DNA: TGCAGCGTTGTCCTAGCGGGAATAAGGTCCTACAATGAGCAGTTCTTC.

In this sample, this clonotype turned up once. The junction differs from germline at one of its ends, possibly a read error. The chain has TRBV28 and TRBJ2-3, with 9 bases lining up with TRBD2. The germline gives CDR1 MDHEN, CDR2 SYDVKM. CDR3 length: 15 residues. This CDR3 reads CASSFYSGSRDTQYF. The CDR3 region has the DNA TGTGCCAGCAGTTTTTATAGCGGGAGCAGAGATACGCAGTATTTT. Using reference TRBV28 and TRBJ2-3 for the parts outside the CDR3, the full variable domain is DVKVTQSSRYLVKRTGEKVFLECVQDMDHENMFWYRQDPGLGLRLIYFSYDVKMKEKGDIPEGYSVSREKKERFSLILESASTNQTSMYLCASSFYSGSRDTQYFGPGTRLTVL.

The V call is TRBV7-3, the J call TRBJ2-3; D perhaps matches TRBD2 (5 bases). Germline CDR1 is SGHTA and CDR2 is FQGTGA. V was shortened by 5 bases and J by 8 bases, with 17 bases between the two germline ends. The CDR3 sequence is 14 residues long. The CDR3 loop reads CASSPDGSAGTQYF. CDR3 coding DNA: TGTGCCAGCAGCCCTGATGGGAGCGCCGGTACGCAGTATTTT.

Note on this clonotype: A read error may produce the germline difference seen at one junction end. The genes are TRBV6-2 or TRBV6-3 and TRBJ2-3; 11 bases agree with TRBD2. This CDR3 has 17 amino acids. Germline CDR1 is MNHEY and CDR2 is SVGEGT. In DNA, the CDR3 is TGTGTCAGCAGTTACAGAACGGGACTAGCGGTCACAGATACGCAGTATTTT. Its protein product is CVSSYRTGLAVTDTQYF.

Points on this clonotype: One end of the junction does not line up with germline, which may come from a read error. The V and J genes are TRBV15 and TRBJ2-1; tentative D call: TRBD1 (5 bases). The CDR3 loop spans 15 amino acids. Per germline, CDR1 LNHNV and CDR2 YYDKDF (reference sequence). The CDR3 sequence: CATGRDYLGRNEQFF. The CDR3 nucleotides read TGTGCCACCGGCAGAGATTATTTGGGGCGCAATGAGCAGTTCTTC. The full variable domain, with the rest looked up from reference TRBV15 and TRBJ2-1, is DAMVIQNPRYQVTQFGKPVTLSCSQTLNHNVMYWYQQKSSQAPKLLFHYYDKDFNNEADTPDNFQSRRPNTSFCFLDIRSPGLGDTAMYLCATGRDYLGRNEQFFGPGTRLTVL.

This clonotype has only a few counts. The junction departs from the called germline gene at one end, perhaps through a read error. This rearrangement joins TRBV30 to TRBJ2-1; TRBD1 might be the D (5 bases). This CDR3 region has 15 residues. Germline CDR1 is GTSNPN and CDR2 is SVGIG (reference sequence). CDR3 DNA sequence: TGTGCCTGCCGAAGGGGCTGGAAGTCCTACGATGAGCAGTTCTTC. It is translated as CACRRGWKSYDEQFF.

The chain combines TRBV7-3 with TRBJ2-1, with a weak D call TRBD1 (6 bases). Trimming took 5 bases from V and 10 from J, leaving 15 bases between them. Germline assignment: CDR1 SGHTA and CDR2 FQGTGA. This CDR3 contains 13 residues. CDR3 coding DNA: TGTGCCAGCAGCCCAGTACTGAGGGGGGAGCAGTTCTTC. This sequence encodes CASSPVLRGEQFF.

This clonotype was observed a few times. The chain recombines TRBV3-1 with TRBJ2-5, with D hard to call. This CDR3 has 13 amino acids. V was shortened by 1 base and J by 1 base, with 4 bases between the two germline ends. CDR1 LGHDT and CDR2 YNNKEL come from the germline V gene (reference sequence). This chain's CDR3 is CASSQVTQETQYF. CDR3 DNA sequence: TGTGCCAGCAGCCAAGTTACCCAAGAGACCCAGTACTTC.

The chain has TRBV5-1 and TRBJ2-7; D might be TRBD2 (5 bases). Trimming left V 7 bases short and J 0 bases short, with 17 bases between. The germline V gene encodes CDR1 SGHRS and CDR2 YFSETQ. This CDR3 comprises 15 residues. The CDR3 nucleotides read TGCGCCAGCCCCTGCTTAGCGAGGAGCTCCTACGAGCAGTACTTC. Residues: CASPCLARSSYEQYF.

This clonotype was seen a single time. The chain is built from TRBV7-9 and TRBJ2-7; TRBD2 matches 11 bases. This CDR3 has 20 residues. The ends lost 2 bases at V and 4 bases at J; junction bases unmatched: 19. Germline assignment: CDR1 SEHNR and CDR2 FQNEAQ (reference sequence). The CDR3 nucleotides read TGTGCCAGCAGCTTAAGGTCGTGGCTAGCGGGAGGATTGTTGGGGTACGAGCAGTACTTC. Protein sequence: CASSLRSWLAGGLLGYEQYF.

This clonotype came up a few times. The CDR3: CASSKDGAYYGYTF. The CDR3 coding sequence is TGTGCCAGCAGTAAGGACGGGGCCTACTATGGCTACACCTTC. The rearrangement joins TRBV6-2 or TRBV6-3 to TRBJ1-2; possibly TRBD1 for D (5 bases). The germline V gene has CDR1 MNHEY and CDR2 SVGEGT. The CDR3 is 14 amino acids. Trimming took off 5 bases at V and 3 bases at J, with 13 bases between the two ends.

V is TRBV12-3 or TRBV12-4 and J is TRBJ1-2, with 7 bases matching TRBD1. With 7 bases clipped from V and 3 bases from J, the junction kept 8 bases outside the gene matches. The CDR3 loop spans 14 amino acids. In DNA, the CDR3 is TGTGCCAGCATAATTTACAGGGGAGACTATGGCTACACCTTC. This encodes CASIIYRGDYGYTF.

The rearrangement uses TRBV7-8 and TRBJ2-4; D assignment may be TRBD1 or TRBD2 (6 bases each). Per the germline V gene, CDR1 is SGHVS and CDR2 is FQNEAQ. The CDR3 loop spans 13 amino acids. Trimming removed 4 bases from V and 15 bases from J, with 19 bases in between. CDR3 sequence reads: CASSYPRDTQRYF. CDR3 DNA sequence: TGTGCCAGCAGCTATCCGCGGGACACCCAGAGGTACTTC.

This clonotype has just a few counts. The CDR3 DNA follows: TGTGCCAGCAGTTTATCAACTAGCGCCTCCTACGAGCAGTACTTC. This gives the protein CASSLSTSASYEQYF. The rearrangement joins TRBV27 to TRBJ2-7, with 7 bases fitting TRBD2. With V trimmed by 0 bases and J by 0 bases, 2 bases remained unmatched. CDR1 is MNHEY, CDR2 SMNVEV, per germline (reference sequence). The CDR3 loop spans 15 amino acids.

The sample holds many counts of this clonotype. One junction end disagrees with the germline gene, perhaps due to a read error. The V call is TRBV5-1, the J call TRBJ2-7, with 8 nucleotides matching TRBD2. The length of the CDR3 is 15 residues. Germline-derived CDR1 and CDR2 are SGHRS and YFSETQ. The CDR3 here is CASSLGTSGAYEQYF. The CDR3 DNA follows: TGTGCCAGCAGCTTGGGTACTAGCGGTGCCTACGAGCAGTACTTC.

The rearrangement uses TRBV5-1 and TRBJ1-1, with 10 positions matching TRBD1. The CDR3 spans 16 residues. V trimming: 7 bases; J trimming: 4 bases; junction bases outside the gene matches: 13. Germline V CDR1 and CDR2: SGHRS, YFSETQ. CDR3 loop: CASRWQTGTGATEAFF. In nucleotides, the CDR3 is TGCGCCAGCCGCTGGCAAACCGGGACAGGGGCCACTGAAGCTTTCTTT.

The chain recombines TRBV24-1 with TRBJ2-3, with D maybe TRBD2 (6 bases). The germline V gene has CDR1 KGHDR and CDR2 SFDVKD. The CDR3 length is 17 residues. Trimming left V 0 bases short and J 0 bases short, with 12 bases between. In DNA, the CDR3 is TGTGCCACCAGTGATTTGAGGAGCGGGCTGAGCACAGATACGCAGTATTTT. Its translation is CATSDLRSGLSTDTQYF.

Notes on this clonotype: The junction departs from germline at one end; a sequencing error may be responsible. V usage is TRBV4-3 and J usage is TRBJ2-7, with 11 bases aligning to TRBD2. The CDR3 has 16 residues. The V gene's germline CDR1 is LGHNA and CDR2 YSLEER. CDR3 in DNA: TGCGTCAGCAGCCAAGAGTCGACTAGCGGGACCTACGAGCAGTACTTC. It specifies CVSSQESTSGTYEQYF.

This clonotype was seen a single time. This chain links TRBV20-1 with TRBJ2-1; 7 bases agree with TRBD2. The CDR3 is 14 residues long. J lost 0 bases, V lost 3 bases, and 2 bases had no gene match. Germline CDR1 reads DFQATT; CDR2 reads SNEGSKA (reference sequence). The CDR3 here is CSASGGFSYNEQFF. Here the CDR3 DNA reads TGCAGTGCTAGCGGGGGGTTCTCCTACAATGAGCAGTTCTTC.

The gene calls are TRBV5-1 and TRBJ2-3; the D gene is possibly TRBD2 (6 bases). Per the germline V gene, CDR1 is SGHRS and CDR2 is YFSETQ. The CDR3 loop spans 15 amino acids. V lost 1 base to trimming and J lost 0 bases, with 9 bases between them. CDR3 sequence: CASSLWGGSTDTQYF. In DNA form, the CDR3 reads TGCGCCAGCAGCTTGTGGGGAGGTAGCACAGATACGCAGTATTTT.

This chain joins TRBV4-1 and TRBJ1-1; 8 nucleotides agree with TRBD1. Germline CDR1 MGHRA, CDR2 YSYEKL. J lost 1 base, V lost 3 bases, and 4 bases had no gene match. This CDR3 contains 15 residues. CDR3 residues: CASSHPTGENTEAFF. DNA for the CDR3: TGCGCCAGCAGCCACCCGACAGGGGAGAACACTGAAGCTTTCTTT.

CDR3 residues: CASSPGIRGADTQYF. The CDR3, as DNA: TGTGCCAGCAGCCCAGGGATAAGGGGCGCAGATACGCAGTATTTT. The V gene is TRBV14, the J gene TRBJ2-3; D perhaps matches TRBD1 (5 bases). The germline V gene encodes CDR1 SGHDN and CDR2 FVKESK. There are 15 residues in the CDR3. Trimming pared 4 bases from V and 4 bases from J, leaving 15 bases between. Variable domain in full (rest from reference TRBV14 and TRBJ2-3): EAGVTQFPSHSVIEKGQTVTLRCDPISGHDNLYWYRRVMGKEIKFLLHFVKESKQDESGMPNNRFLAERTGGTYSTLKVQPAELEDSGVYFCASSPGIRGADTQYFGPGTRLTVL.

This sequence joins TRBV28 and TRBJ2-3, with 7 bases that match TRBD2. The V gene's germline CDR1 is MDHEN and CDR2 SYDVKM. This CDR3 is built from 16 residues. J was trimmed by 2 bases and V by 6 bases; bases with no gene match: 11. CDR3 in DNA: TGTGCCAGCAGCCTACGACTAGCTAACCCCACAGATACGCAGTATTTT. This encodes CASSLRLANPTDTQYF.

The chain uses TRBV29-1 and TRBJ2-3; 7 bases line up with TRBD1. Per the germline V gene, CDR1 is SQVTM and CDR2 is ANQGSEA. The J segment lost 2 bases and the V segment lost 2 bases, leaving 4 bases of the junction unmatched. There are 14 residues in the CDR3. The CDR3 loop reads CSVETDRVTDTQYF. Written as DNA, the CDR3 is TGCAGCGTTGAAACCGACAGGGTCACAGATACGCAGTATTTT.

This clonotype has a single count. The CDR3 DNA reads as TGTGCCAGCAGCAAGGACTTCGGAGGCACAGATACGCAGTATTTT. It encodes CASSKDFGGTDTQYF. The chain links TRBV5-5 to TRBJ2-3; D possibly corresponds to TRBD2 (5 bases). The V gene lost 4 bases and the J gene lost 1 base, with 13 bases spanning the gap. The CDR3 consists of 15 residues. CDR1 and CDR2 from the germline V gene are SGHKS and YYEKEE (reference sequence).